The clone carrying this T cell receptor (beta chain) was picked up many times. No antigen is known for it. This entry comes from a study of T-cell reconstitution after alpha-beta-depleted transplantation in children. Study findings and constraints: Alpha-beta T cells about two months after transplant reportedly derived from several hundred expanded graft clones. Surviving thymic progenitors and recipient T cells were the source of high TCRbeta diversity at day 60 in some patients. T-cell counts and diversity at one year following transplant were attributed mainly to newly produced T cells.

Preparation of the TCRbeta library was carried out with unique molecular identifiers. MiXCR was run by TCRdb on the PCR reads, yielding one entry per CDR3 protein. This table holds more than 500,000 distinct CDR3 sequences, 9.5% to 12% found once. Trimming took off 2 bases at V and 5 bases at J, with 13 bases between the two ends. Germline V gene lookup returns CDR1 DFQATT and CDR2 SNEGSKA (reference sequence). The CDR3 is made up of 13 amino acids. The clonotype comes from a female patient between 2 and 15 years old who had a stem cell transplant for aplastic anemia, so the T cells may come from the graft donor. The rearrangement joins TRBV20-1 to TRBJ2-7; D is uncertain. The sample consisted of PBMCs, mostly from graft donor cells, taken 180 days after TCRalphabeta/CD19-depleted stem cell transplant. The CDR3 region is CSARHLNLDEQYF. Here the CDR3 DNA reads TGCAGTGCTAGACACCTCAACCTTGACGAGCAGTACTTC.